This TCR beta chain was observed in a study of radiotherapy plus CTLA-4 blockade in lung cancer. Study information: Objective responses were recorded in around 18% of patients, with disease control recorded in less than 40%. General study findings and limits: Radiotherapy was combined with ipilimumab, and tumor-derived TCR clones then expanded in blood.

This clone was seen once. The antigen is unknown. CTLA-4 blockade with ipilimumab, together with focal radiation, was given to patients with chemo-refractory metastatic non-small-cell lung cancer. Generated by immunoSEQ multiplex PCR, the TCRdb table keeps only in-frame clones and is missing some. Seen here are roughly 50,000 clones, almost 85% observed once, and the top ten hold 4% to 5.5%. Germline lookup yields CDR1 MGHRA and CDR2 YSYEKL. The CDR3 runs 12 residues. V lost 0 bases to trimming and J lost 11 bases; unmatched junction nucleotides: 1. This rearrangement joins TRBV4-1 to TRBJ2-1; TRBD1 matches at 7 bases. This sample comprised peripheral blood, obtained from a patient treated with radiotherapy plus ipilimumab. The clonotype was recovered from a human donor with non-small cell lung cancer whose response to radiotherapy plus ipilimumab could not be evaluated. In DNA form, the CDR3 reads TGCGCCAGCAGCCAAGAGGACAGGAAGCAGTTCTTC. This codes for CASSQEDRKQFF.